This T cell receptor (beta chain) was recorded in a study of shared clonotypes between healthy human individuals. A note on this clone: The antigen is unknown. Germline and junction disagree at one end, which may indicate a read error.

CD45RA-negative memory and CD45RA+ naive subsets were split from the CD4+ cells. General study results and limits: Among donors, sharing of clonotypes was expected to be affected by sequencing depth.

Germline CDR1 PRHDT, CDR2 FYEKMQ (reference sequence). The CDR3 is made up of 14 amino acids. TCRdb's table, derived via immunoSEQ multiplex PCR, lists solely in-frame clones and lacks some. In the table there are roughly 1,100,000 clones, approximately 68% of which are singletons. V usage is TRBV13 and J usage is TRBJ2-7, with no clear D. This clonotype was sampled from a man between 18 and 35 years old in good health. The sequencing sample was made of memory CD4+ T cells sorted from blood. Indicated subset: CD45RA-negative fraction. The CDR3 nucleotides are TGTGCCAGCAGTTTAGCCCACCTGCCAGGCGAGCAGTACTTC. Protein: CASSLAHLPGEQYF.